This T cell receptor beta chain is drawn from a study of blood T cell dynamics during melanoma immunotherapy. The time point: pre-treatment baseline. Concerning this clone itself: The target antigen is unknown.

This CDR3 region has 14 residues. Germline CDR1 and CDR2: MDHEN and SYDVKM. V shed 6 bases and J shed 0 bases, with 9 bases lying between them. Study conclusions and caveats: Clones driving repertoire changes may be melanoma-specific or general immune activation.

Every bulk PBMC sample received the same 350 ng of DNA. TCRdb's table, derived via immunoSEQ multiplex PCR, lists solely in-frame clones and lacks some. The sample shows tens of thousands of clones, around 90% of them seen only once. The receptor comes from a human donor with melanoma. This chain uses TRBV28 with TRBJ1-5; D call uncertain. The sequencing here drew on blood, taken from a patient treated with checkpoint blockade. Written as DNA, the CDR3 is TGTGCCAGCAGCCTAGGTCTTAGCAATCAGCCCCAGCATTTT. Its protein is CASSLGLSNQPQHF.